The 27 T cell receptor beta chains reported below all come from one sample, sequenced in a study of blood T cell repertoires in COVID-19. TCRdb's copy holds only in-frame clones and misses some; the assay was immunoSEQ multiplex PCR. Of 100,000 or so clones listed, around 90% were seen once; the top ten hold approximately 2%. Sample: peripheral blood. These receptors all stem from a man over 45 with active COVID-19.

This chain connects TRBV6-4 to TRBJ1-2; TRBD1 agrees at 9 bases. This CDR3 comprises 14 residues. Germline CDR1 reads MRHNA; CDR2 reads SNTAGT. V lost 6 bases to trimming and J lost 5 bases; unmatched junction nucleotides: 7. This CDR3 reads CASRETGTGYGYTF. The CDR3 DNA sequence: TGTGCCAGCAGAGAGACCGGGACAGGGTATGGCTACACCTTC.

The gene calls are TRBV4-1 and TRBJ2-7, with D perhaps matching TRBD2 (5 bases). This CDR3 is built from 15 residues. The V gene lost 4 bases and the J gene lost 1 base, with 14 bases spanning the gap. CDR1 MGHRA and CDR2 YSYEKL come from the germline V gene. Here the CDR3 reads CASSPSGVPSYEQYF. CDR3 bases: TGCGCCAGCAGCCCGAGCGGTGTTCCGTCCTACGAGCAGTACTTC.

This rearrangement joins TRBV7-2 to TRBJ1-5, with TRBD1 matching 9 bases. Germline lookup yields CDR1 SGHTA and CDR2 FQGNSA. V was pared by 4 bases and J by 4 bases, with 5 bases of the junction left unmatched. The CDR3 has 15 residues. The CDR3 protein is CASSSPDRGNQPQHF. The CDR3 DNA sequence: TGTGCCAGCAGCTCACCTGACAGGGGGAATCAGCCCCAGCATTTT.

The chain employs TRBV5-1 and TRBJ2-1, with TRBD2 as a possible D gene (6 bases). The CDR3 is 15 amino acids. V gave up 0 bases and J gave up 1 base, with 8 bases separating them. Germline CDR1 and CDR2: SGHRS and YFSETQ. The CDR3: CASSLDGTSYNEQFF. The CDR3 nucleotides are TGCGCCAGCAGCTTGGATGGGACTTCCTACAATGAGCAGTTCTTC.

V gene TRBV5-1 combines with J gene TRBJ1-1; D gene uncertain. V was pared by 0 bases and J by 2 bases, with 8 bases between. Per the germline V gene, CDR1 is SGHRS and CDR2 is YFSETQ. The CDR3 is 14 amino acids. CDR3 residues: CASSLVQQNTEAFF. CDR3 bases: TGCGCCAGCAGCTTGGTACAGCAAAACACTGAAGCTTTCTTT.

This clone was observed a single time. This chain uses TRBV5-1 with TRBJ1-4; 7 positions match TRBD1. Germline loops: CDR1 SGHRS, CDR2 YFSETQ. The CDR3 sequence is 14 residues long. Unmatched junction bases numbered 2, after V lost 0 bases and J lost 6 bases. In nucleotides, the CDR3 is TGCGCCAGCAGCTTGGACAGGGGTGATGAAAAACTGTTTTTT. It codes for CASSLDRGDEKLFF.

V gene TRBV3-1 (or the pseudogene TRBV3-2) combines with J gene TRBJ1-1; 7 positions agree with TRBD1. The length of the CDR3 is 11 residues. Germline CDR1 is LGHDT and CDR2 is YNNKEL (reference sequence). The J segment lost 9 bases and the V segment lost 5 bases, leaving 3 bases of the junction unmatched. CDR3 protein: CASSEQGKAFF. The CDR3 coding sequence is TGTGCCAGCAGCGAACAGGGGAAAGCTTTCTTT.

The chain recombines TRBV30 with TRBJ1-1; TRBD1 matches at 9 bases. The CDR3 has 12 residues. Germline-derived CDR1 and CDR2 are GTSNPN and SVGIG (reference sequence). J was trimmed by 5 bases and V by 7 bases; bases with no gene match: 5. For the CDR3, the DNA is TGTGCCTCGACAGGGGGTTGGACTGAAGCTTTCTTT. It encodes CASTGGWTEAFF.

The CDR3 region is CARSLDQNWGESYWEQYF. The CDR3, as DNA: TGTGCCAGAAGCTTGGATCAAAATTGGGGGGAGAGTTATTGGGAGCAGTACTTC. The rearrangement links TRBV5-3 to TRBJ2-7; maybe TRBD2 (6 bases). TRBV5-3 counts as an open reading frame of uncertain function. Trimming shortened V by 0 bases and J by 7 bases, and 26 bases separated the two germline ends. The length of the CDR3 is 18 residues.

Regarding this clone: A read error may account for a junction end that differs from germline. The V gene is TRBV24-1, the J gene TRBJ2-7; perhaps TRBD1 as D (5 bases). The CDR3 is made up of 15 amino acids. Per germline, CDR1 KGHDR and CDR2 SFDVKD. CDR3: CATSAPAQGSNEQYF. CDR3 nucleotides: TGTGCCACCAGTGCCCCGGCCCAGGGCTCCAACGAGCAGTACTTC.

This chain connects TRBV5-6 to TRBJ2-7; TRBD1 matches 8 bases. The length of the CDR3 is 15 residues. V lost 2 bases to trimming and J lost 6 bases; unmatched junction nucleotides: 10. Per the germline V gene, CDR1 is SGHDT and CDR2 is YYEEEE. This CDR3 reads CASSFNTGGPGEQYF. The CDR3 DNA reads as TGTGCCAGCAGCTTTAATACAGGGGGGCCCGGCGAGCAGTACTTC.

This chain uses TRBV12-3 or TRBV12-4 with TRBJ2-7; D might be TRBD2 (5 bases). Trimming pared 3 bases from V and 7 bases from J, leaving 10 bases between. CDR3 length: 12 amino acids. CDR3 amino acids: CASSFEGGEQYF. DNA of the CDR3: TGTGCCAGCAGTTTTGAGGGCGGGGAGCAGTACTTC.

This chain joins TRBV5-4 and TRBJ2-1; 8 nucleotides agree with TRBD2. V lost 2 bases and J lost 7; bases outside the gene matches: 5. There are 14 residues in the CDR3. Germline loops: CDR1 SGHNT, CDR2 YYREEE (reference sequence). CDR3 nucleotides: TGTGCCAGCAGCTTCAAGCGGGGGAGGAATGAGCAGTTCTTC. It specifies CASSFKRGRNEQFF. Full variable domain (rest looked up from reference TRBV5-4 and TRBJ2-1): ETGVTQSPTHLIKTRGQQVTLRCSSQSGHNTVSWYQQALGQGPQFIFQYYREEENGRGNFPPRFSGLQFPNYSSELNVNALELDDSALYLCASSFKRGRNEQFFGPGTRLTVL.

The chain couples TRBV5-6 to TRBJ2-3; 11 bases agree with TRBD2. Germline V gene lookup returns CDR1 SGHDT and CDR2 YYEEEE. J lost 0 bases, V lost 4 bases, and 10 bases had no gene match. The CDR3 extends over 18 amino acids. This chain's CDR3 is CASSTLAGGYTSTDTQYF. CDR3 nucleotides: TGTGCCAGCAGCACTCTAGCGGGGGGATACACTAGCACAGATACGCAGTATTTT.

The chain is built from TRBV6-4 and TRBJ1-2; D is undetermined. Germline assignment: CDR1 MRHNA and CDR2 SNTAGT. The CDR3 loop spans 14 amino acids. V was shortened by 3 bases and J by 0 bases, with 8 bases between the two germline ends. This chain's CDR3 is CASSEAGANYGYTF. DNA for the CDR3: TGTGCCAGCAGTGAGGCGGGAGCTAACTATGGCTACACCTTC.

V is TRBV18 and J is TRBJ2-7; 12 nucleotides match TRBD1. This CDR3 is built from 14 residues. Germline V gives CDR1 KGHSH, CDR2 LQKENI. V lost 5 bases and J lost 4; bases outside the gene matches: 3. The CDR3 is CASSSGQGAYEQYF. The CDR3 DNA is TGTGCCAGCTCATCGGGACAGGGGGCTTACGAGCAGTACTTC.

The chain carries TRBV7-2 and TRBJ2-7; no clear D. The germline gives CDR1 SGHTA, CDR2 FQGNSA. CDR3 size: 15 residues. Trimming took off 0 bases at V and 1 base at J, with 10 bases between the two ends. The CDR3 loop is CASSLALTNSYEQYF. As DNA, the CDR3 is TGTGCCAGCAGCTTAGCATTGACAAATTCCTACGAGCAGTACTTC.

This chain connects TRBV7-2 to TRBJ1-2; possible D gene TRBD1, 6 bases. V was cut by 6 bases and J by 3 bases, with 14 bases left in between. Per the germline V gene, CDR1 is SGHTA and CDR2 is FQGNSA. The CDR3 length is 14 residues. DNA for the CDR3: TGTGCCAGCAGGGGACCTCAGGGGCACTATGGCTACACCTTC. Amino acids: CASRGPQGHYGYTF.

V and J are TRBV5-1 and TRBJ2-7; the D is unclear. Trimming shortened V by 0 bases and J by 5 bases, and 12 bases separated the two germline ends. CDR1 is SGHRS, CDR2 YFSETQ, per germline. The CDR3 totals 14 residues. DNA of the CDR3: TGCGCCAGCAGCTTGGGGGCAGAAATCAACGAGCAGTACTTC. It yields the protein CASSLGAEINEQYF.

The V and J genes are TRBV10-3 and TRBJ1-3; tentatively, D is TRBD1 (6 bases). The CDR3 has 16 amino acids. Germline values: CDR1 ENHRY, CDR2 SYGVKD. The V end was cut by 4 bases, the J end by 5 bases, with 18 bases between. This CDR3 reads CAISGNRDGVRNTIYF. CDR3 nucleotide sequence: TGTGCCATCAGTGGCAACAGGGATGGGGTGAGAAACACCATATATTTT.

The J gene is TRBJ2-7, the V gene TRBV12-5; TRBD1 matches at 7 bases. Trimming removed 0 bases from V and 3 bases from J; junction bases left unmatched: 2. Per the germline V gene, CDR1 is LGHNT and CDR2 is FRNRAP. The CDR3 runs 14 residues. The DNA of the CDR3 is TGTGCTAGTGGTTTGGTAGCAGGGGGCTACGAGCAGTACTTC. Its translation is CASGLVAGGYEQYF.

The gene calls are TRBV6-4 and TRBJ2-6; 8 bases agree with TRBD1. The CDR3 spans 17 residues. The germline CDR1 and CDR2 sequences are MRHNA and SNTAGT. V dropped 5 bases and J dropped 0; count of bases not matched to a gene: 6. The CDR3 DNA follows: TGTGCCAGCAGTCTTACGGGACAGGACTCTGGGGCCAACGTCCTGACTTTC. Translating gives CASSLTGQDSGANVLTF.

This clone was observed once. This chain uses TRBV3-1 (or the pseudogene TRBV3-2) with TRBJ2-5, with unresolved D. The V and J ends lost 1 base and 10 bases respectively, with 13 bases between them. Germline V lookup: CDR1 LGHDT, CDR2 YNNKEL (reference sequence). This CDR3 contains 13 residues. In DNA form, the CDR3 reads TGTGCCAGCAGCCAAGGGCCCATAGGCGGCCAGTACTTC. Translation gives CASSQGPIGGQYF.

The chain recombines TRBV29-1 with TRBJ2-3; D is uncertain. The CDR3 is 12 residues long. The V gene's germline CDR1 is SQVTM and CDR2 ANQGSEA. Deletions cut 7 bases from V and 1 base from J, with 9 bases between. CDR3 sequence reads: CSGRTGTDTQYF. The CDR3 DNA reads TGCAGCGGTAGAACAGGCACAGATACGCAGTATTTT.

A remark on this clone: A junction boundary mismatches the germline segment, possibly from a read error. Here the CDR3 DNA reads TGTGCCAGCAGTGTCCAAGGCGGGCTGGCGGACTTC. Its protein is CASSVQGGLADF. This sequence joins TRBV2 and TRBJ2-5, with D perhaps matching TRBD2 (5 bases). The CDR3 spans 12 residues. Germline CDR1 is SNHLY and CDR2 is FYNNEI.

This chain joins TRBV19 and TRBJ2-7; D may be TRBD2 (5 bases). CDR3 length equals 13 residues. Deletions cut 2 bases from V and 4 bases from J, with 9 bases between. Per the germline V gene, CDR1 is LNHDA and CDR2 is SQIVND (reference sequence). This chain's CDR3 is CASSITREYEQYF. In DNA, the CDR3 is TGTGCCAGTAGTATAACACGGGAATACGAGCAGTACTTC.

The genes are TRBV11-2 and TRBJ2-7, with D uncertain. The V end was cut by 6 bases, the J end by 2 bases, with 8 bases between. This CDR3 has 12 amino acids. Germline values: CDR1 SGHAT, CDR2 FQNNGV. The CDR3 nucleotides read TGTGCCAGCAGTGCCCAGGCCTACGAGCAGTACTTC. This translates into CASSAQAYEQYF.